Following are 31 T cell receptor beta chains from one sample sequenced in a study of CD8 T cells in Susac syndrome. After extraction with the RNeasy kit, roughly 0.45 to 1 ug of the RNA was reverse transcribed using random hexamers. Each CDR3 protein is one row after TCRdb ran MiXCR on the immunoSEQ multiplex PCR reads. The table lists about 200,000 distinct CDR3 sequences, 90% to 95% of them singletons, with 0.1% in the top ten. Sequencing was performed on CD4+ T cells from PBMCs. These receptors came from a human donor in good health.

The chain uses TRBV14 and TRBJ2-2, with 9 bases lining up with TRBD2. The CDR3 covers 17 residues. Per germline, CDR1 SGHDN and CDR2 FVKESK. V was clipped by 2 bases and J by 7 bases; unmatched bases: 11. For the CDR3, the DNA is TGTGCCAGCAGCCAATATCCAGCGGGGGGCCCAAACGGGGAGCTGTTTTTT. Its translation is CASSQYPAGGPNGELFF.

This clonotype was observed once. Here the CDR3 reads CASSPFGGDPYEQYF. CDR3 sequence (DNA): TGTGCCAGCAGCCCCTTCGGAGGAGACCCCTACGAGCAGTACTTC. This chain connects TRBV7-9 to TRBJ2-7; D may be TRBD2 (5 bases). Trimming cost V 5 bases and J 2 bases, with 16 bases left between them. The CDR3 covers 15 residues. The germline V gene has CDR1 SEHNR and CDR2 FQNEAQ (reference sequence).

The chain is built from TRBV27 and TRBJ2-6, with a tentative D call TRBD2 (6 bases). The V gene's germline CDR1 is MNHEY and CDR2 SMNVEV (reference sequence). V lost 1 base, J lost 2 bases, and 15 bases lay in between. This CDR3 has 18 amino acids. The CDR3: CASSLFAGKVAGANVLTF. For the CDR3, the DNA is TGTGCCAGCAGTTTATTTGCGGGGAAGGTCGCTGGGGCCAACGTCCTGACTTTC.

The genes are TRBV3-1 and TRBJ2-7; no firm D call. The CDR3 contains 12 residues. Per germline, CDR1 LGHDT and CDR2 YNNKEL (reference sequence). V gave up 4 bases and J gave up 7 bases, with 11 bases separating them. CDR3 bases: TGTGCCAGCAGCCGGGCCGGAAAAGAGCAGTACGTC. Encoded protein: CASSRAGKEQYV.

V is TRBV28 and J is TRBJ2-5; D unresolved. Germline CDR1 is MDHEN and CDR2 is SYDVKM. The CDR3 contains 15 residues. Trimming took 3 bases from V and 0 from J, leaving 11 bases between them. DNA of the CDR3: TGTGCCAGCAGTTTTGAGACTCTGTACCAAGAGACCCAGTACTTC. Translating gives CASSFETLYQETQYF.

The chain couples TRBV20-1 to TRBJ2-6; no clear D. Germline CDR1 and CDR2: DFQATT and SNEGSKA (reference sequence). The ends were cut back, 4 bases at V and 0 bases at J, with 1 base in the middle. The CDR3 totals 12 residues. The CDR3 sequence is CSAISGANVLTF. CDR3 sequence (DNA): TGCAGTGCTATCTCTGGGGCCAACGTCCTGACTTTC.

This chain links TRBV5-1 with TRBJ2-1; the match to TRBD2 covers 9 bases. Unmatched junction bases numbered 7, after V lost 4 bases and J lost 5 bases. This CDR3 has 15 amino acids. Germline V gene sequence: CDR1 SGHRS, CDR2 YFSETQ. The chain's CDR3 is CASSPGTSPNNEQFF. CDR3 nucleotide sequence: TGCGCCAGCAGCCCCGGGACTAGCCCAAACAATGAGCAGTTCTTC.

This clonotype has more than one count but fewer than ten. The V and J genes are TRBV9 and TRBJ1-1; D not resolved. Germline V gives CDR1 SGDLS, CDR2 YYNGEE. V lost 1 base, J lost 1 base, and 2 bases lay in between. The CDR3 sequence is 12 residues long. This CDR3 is CASSVTNTEAFF. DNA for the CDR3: TGTGCCAGCAGCGTAACGAACACTGAAGCTTTCTTT.

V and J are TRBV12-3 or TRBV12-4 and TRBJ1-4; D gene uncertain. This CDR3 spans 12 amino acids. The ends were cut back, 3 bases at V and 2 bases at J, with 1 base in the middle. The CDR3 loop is CASSLTNEKLFF. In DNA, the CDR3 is TGTGCCAGCAGTTTGACTAATGAAAAACTGTTTTTT.

The CDR3 DNA follows: TGCGCCAGCAGCCTACAGGGGCTGGAGACCCAGTACTTC. Protein product: CASSLQGLETQYF. The chain joins TRBV5-1 to TRBJ2-5, with 7 bases that match TRBD1. V was clipped by 4 bases and J by 5 bases; unmatched bases: 5. The CDR3 is 13 amino acids. The germline CDR1 and CDR2 sequences are SGHRS and YFSETQ.

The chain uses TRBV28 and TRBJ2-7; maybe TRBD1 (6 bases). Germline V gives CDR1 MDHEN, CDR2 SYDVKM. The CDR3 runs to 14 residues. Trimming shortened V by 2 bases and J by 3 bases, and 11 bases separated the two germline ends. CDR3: CASSLVGGGYEQYF. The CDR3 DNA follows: TGTGCCAGCAGTTTAGTAGGGGGTGGCTACGAGCAGTACTTC. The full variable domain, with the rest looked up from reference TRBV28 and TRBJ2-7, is DVKVTQSSRYLVKRTGEKVFLECVQDMDHENMFWYRQDPGLGLRLIYFSYDVKMKEKGDIPEGYSVSREKKERFSLILESASTNQTSMYLCASSLVGGGYEQYFGPGTRLTVT.

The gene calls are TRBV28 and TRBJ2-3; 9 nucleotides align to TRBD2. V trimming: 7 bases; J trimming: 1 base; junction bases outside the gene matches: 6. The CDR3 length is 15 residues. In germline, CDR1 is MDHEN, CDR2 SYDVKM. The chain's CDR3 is CASTAGGQGTDTQYF. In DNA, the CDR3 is TGTGCCAGCACCGCGGGGGGGCAGGGCACAGATACGCAGTATTTT.

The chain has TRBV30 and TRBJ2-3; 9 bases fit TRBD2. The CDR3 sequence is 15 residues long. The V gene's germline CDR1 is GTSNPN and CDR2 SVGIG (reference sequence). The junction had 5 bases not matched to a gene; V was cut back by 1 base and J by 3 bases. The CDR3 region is CAWSEERGVTDTQYF. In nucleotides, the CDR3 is TGTGCCTGGAGTGAGGAGCGGGGGGTAACAGATACGCAGTATTTT.

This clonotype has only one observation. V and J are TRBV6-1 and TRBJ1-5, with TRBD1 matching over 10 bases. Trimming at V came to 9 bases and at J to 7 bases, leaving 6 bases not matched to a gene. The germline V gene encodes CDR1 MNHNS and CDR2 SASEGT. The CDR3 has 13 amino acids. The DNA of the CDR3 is TGTGCCAGTGGGACAGGGGCTGGGCAGCCCCAGCATTTT. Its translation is CASGTGAGQPQHF.

Written as DNA, the CDR3 is TGTGCCAGCAGCTCCCGGCGCTTTAACACTGAAGCTTTCTTT. It translates to CASSSRRFNTEAFF. The V gene is TRBV2, the J gene TRBJ1-1; D unclear. Germline assignment: CDR1 SNHLY and CDR2 FYNNEI. The germline V and J ends were trimmed by 6 bases and 2 bases, with 13 bases remaining between them. The CDR3 runs to 14 residues.

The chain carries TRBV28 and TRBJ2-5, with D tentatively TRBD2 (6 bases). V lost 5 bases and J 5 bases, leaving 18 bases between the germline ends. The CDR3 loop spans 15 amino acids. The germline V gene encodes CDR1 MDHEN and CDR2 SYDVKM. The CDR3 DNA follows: TGTGCCAGCAGTGCACCCCCCGGGGGACGGGAGACCCAGTACTTC. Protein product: CASSAPPGGRETQYF.

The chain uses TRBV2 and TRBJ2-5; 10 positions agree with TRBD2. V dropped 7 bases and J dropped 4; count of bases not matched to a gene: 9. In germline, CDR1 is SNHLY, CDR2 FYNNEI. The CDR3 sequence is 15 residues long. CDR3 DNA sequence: TGTGCCAGCAAAGAGCGGGGGGGGACGCGAGAGACCCAGTACTTC. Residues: CASKERGGTRETQYF.

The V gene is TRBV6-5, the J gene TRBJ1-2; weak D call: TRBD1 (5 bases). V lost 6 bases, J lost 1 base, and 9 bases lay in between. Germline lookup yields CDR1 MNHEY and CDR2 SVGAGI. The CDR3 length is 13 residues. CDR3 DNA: TGTGCCAGCAGCCCCGACAGTAACTATGGCTACACCTTC. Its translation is CASSPDSNYGYTF.

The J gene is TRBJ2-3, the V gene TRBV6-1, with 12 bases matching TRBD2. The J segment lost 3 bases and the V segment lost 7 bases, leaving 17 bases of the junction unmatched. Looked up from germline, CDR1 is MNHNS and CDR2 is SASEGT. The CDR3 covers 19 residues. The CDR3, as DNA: TGTGCCAGCACCCCCATAGGGGCTAGCGGGGGGGCCAGAACAGATACGCAGTATTTT. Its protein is CASTPIGASGGARTDTQYF.

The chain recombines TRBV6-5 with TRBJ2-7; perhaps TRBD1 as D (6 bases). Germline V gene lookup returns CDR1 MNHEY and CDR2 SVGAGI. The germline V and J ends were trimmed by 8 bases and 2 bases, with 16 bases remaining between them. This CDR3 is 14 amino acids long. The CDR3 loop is CASGATGVTYEQYF. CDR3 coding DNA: TGTGCCAGCGGAGCGACAGGAGTGACCTACGAGCAGTACTTC.

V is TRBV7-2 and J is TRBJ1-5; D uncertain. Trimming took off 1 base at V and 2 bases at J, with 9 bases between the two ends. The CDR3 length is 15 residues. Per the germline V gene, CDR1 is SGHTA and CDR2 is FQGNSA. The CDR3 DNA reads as TGTGCCAGCAGCTTAGTTGGGCCAGGCAATCAGCCCCAGCATTTT. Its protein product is CASSLVGPGNQPQHF.

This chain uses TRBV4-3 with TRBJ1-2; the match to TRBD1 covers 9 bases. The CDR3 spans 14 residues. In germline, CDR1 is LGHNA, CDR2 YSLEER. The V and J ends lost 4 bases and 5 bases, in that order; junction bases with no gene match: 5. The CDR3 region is CASSPTTGGYGYTF. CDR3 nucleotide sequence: TGCGCCAGCAGCCCGACGACAGGGGGGTATGGCTACACCTTC.

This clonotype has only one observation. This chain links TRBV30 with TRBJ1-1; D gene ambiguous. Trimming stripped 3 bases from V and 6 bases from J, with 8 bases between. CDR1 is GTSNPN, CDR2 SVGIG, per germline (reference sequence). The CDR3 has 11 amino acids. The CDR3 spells CAWSPKAEAFF. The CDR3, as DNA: TGTGCCTGGAGCCCTAAAGCTGAAGCTTTCTTT.

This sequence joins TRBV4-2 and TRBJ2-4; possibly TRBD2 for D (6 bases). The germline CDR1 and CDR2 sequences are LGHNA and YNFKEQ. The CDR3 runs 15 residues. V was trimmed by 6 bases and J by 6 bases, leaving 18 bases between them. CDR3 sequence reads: CASRQIADGINIQYF. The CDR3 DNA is TGTGCCAGCAGGCAAATAGCGGACGGGATAAACATTCAGTACTTC.

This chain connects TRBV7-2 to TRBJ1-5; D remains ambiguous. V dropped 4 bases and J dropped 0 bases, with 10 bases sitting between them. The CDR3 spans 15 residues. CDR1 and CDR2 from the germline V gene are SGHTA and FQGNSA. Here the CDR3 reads CASSSSMNSNQPQHF. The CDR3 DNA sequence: TGTGCCAGCAGCTCGTCGATGAATAGCAATCAGCCCCAGCATTTT.

The CDR3 loop reads CASSLGGQPYEQYV. CDR3 DNA: TGTGCCAGCAGCTTAGGCGGACAGCCCTACGAGCAGTACGTC. The rearrangement uses TRBV7-2 and TRBJ2-7; D possibly corresponds to TRBD1 (6 bases). This CDR3 has 14 amino acids. V was cut by 1 base and J by 2 bases, with 9 bases left in between. Germline V gene sequence: CDR1 SGHTA, CDR2 FQGNSA.

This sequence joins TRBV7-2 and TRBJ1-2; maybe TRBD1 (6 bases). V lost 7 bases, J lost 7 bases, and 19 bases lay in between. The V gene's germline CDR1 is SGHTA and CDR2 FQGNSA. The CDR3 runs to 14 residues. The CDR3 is CASTIPRTVAGYTF. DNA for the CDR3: TGTGCCAGCACCATTCCCCGGACAGTAGCTGGCTACACCTTC.

CDR3 residues: CASSTLLSSYNEQFF. For the CDR3, the DNA is TGTGCCAGCAGCACACTACTCTCCTCCTACAATGAGCAGTTCTTC. The chain uses TRBV7-9 and TRBJ2-1; D gene uncertain. CDR1 and CDR2 from the germline V gene are SEHNR and FQNEAQ (reference sequence). V dropped 5 bases and J dropped 0 bases, with 11 bases sitting between them. The CDR3 length is 15 residues.

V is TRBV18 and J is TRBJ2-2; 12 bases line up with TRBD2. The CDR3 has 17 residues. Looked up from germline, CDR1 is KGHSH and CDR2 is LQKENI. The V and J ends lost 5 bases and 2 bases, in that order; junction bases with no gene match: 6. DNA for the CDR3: TGTGCCAGCTCATCGACTAGCGGGGGACCTAACACCGGGGAGCTGTTTTTT. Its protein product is CASSSTSGGPNTGELFF.

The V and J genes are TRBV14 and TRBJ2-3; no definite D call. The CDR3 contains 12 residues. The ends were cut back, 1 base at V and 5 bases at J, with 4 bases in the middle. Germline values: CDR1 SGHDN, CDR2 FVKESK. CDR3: CASSQVRDTQYF. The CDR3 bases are TGTGCCAGCAGCCAAGTTAGAGATACGCAGTATTTT.

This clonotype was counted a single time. CDR3 coding DNA: TGCGCCAGCAGGGATGTACAGGTAAACACTGAAGCTTTCTTT. It yields the protein CASRDVQVNTEAFF. This chain connects TRBV5-1 to TRBJ1-1; D perhaps matches TRBD1 (5 bases). Germline CDR1 reads SGHRS; CDR2 reads YFSETQ. Deletions cut 5 bases from V and 2 bases from J, with 13 bases between. This CDR3 comprises 14 residues.